A single sample is the source of the 10 T cell receptor beta chains below, sequenced in a study of high-grade serous ovarian cancer treatment subgroups. Method: immunoSEQ multiplex PCR; TCRdb's copy keeps in-frame clones and lacks some. The sample consists of thousands of clones, 78% of them appearing once. Tumor tissue was taken before any definitive surgery or chemotherapy was given. The sequenced sample consisted of tumor tissue. The source of these receptors is a human donor with high-grade serous ovarian cancer.

This clone has a handful of counts. V gene TRBV11-3 combines with J gene TRBJ1-6; 9 nucleotides match TRBD1. The CDR3 has 13 amino acids. Germline CDR1 reads SGHNT; CDR2 reads YENEEA. J lost 14 bases, V lost 5 bases, and 7 bases had no gene match. CDR3 loop: CASSVGQGGTLHF. CDR3 DNA sequence: TGTGCCAGCAGCGTGGGACAGGGAGGAACCCTCCACTTT.

This chain links TRBV5-4 with TRBJ1-1; weak D call: TRBD1 (5 bases). Trimming stripped 3 bases from V and 4 bases from J, with 16 bases between. CDR1 and CDR2 from the germline V gene are SGHNT and YYREEE (reference sequence). The CDR3 length is 15 residues. As DNA, the CDR3 is TGTGCCAGCAGCTCATCTCAGTGGGGGTTCACTGAAGCTTTCTTT. Translated, it gives CASSSSQWGFTEAFF.

The genes are TRBV10-3 and TRBJ1-4; D not certain. From germline, CDR1 is ENHRY and CDR2 SYGVKD. This CDR3 is 11 amino acids long. The V and J ends lost 3 bases and 8 bases respectively, with 4 bases between them. The CDR3 sequence: CAISEGEKLFF. The CDR3 DNA is TGTGCCATCAGTGAAGGAGAAAAACTGTTTTTT.

The chain combines TRBV10-1 with TRBJ2-7; D is ambiguous. CDR3 length: 12 residues. The germline CDR1 and CDR2 sequences are WNHNN and SYGVQD (reference sequence). The V gene lost 5 bases and the J gene lost 1 base, with 6 bases spanning the gap. This chain's CDR3 is CASSPGSYEQYF. CDR3 nucleotide sequence: TGCGCCAGCAGTCCGGGTTCCTACGAGCAGTACTTC.

The chain is built from TRBV11-2 and TRBJ2-5, with 8 bases fitting TRBD2. The CDR3 is 14 amino acids. The V and J ends lost 4 bases and 8 bases, in that order; junction bases with no gene match: 9. The germline CDR1 and CDR2 sequences are SGHAT and FQNNGV. As DNA, the CDR3 is TGTGCCAGCAGCTCCCGGGGGGCGGGGGGCACCCAGTACTTC. Translated, it gives CASSSRGAGGTQYF.

The gene calls are TRBV19 and TRBJ1-3; D is undetermined. Germline V lookup: CDR1 LNHDA, CDR2 SQIVND (reference sequence). The ends were cut back, 7 bases at V and 0 bases at J, with 4 bases in the middle. CDR3 length equals 12 residues. The CDR3 spells CASTISGNTIYF. CDR3 DNA sequence: TGTGCCAGTACTATCTCTGGAAACACCATATATTTT.

This chain uses TRBV18 with TRBJ1-6; no clear D. The V end was cut by 3 bases, the J end by 13 bases, with 22 bases between. This CDR3 spans 16 amino acids. In germline, CDR1 is KGHSH, CDR2 LQKENI. The CDR3 DNA follows: TGTGCCAGCTCACCGACCCGGGCCATGAGAAATCCCCCCCTCCACTTT. Protein product: CASSPTRAMRNPPLHF.

The V call is TRBV28, the J call TRBJ2-3; D is possibly TRBD2 (5 bases). Trimming removed 7 bases at V and 0 bases at J, with 8 bases between. CDR1 and CDR2 (germline): MDHEN, SYDVKM. The CDR3 totals 13 residues. DNA for the CDR3: TGTGCCAGCACGCGGGCTAGCACAGATACGCAGTATTTT. This translates into CASTRASTDTQYF.

The chain links TRBV28 to TRBJ1-3; 9 bases agree with TRBD1. The J segment lost 5 bases and the V segment lost 1 base, leaving 6 bases of the junction unmatched. The CDR3 runs to 16 residues. From germline, CDR1 is MDHEN and CDR2 SYDVKM. CDR3 region: CASSLFTGGGRNTIYF. The CDR3 DNA sequence: TGTGCCAGCAGTTTATTCACAGGGGGCGGAAGAAACACCATATATTTT.

The chain combines TRBV4-1 with TRBJ2-1; the match to TRBD1 covers 7 bases. The CDR3 sequence is 15 residues long. V gave up 4 bases and J gave up 6 bases; unmatched junction bases: 9. Looked up from germline, CDR1 is MGHRA and CDR2 is YSYEKL. The DNA of the CDR3 is TGCGCCAGCAGCCCCAGGACAGGTCTGATCAATGAGCAGTTCTTC. Protein: CASSPRTGLINEQFF.